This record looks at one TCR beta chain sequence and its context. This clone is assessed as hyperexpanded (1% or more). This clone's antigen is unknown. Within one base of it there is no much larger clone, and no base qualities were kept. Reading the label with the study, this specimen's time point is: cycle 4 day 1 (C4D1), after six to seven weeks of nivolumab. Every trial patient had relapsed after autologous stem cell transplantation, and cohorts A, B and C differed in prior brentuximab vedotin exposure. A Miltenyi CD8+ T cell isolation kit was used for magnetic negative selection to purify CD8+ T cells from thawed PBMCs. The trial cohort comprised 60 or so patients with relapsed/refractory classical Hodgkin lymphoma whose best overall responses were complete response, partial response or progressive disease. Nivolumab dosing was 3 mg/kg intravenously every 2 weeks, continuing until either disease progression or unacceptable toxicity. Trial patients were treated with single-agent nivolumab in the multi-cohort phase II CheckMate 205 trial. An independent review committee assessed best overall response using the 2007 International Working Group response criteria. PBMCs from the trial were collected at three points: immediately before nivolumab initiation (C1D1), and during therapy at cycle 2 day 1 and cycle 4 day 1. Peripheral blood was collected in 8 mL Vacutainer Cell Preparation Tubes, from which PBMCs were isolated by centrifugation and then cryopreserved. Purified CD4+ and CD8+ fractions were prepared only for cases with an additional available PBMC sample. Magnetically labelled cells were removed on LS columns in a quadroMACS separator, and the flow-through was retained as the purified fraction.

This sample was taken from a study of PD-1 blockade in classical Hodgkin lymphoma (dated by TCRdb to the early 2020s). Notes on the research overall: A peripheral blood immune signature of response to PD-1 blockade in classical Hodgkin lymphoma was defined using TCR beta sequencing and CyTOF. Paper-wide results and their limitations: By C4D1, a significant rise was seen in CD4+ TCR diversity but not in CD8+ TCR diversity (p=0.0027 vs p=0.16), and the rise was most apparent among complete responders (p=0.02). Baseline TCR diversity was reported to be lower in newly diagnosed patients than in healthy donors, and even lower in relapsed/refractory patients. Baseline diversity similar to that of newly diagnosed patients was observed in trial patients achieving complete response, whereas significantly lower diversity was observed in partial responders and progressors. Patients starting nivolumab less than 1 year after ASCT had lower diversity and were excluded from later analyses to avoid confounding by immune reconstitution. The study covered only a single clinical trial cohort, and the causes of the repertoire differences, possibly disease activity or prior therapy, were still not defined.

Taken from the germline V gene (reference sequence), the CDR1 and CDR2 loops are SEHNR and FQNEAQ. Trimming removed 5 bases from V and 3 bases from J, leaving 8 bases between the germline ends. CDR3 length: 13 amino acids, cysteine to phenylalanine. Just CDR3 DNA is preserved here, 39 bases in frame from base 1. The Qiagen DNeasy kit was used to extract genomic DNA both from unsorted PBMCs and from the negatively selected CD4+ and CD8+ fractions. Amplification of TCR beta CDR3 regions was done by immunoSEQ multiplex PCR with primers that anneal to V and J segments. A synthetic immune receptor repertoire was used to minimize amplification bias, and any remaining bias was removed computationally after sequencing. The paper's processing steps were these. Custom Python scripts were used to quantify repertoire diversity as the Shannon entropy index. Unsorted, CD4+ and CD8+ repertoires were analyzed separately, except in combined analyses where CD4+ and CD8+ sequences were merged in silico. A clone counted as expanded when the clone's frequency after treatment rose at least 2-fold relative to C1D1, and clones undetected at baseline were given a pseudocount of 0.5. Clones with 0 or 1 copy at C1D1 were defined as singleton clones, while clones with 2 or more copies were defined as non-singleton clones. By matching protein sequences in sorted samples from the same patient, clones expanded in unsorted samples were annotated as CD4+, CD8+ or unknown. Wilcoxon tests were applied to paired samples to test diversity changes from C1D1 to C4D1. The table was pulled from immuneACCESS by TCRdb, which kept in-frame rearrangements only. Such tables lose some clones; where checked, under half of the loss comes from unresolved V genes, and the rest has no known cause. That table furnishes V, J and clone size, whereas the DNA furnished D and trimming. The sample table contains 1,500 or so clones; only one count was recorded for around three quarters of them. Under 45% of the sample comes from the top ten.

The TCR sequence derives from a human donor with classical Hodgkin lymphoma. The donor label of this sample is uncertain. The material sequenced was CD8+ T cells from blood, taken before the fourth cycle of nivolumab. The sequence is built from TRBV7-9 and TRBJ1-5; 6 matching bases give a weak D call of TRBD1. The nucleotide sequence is TGTGCCAGCAGCCGACAGGACAATCAGCCCCAGCATTTT. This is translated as CASSRQDNQPQHF. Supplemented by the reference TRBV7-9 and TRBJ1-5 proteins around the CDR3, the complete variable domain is DTGVSQNPRHKITKRGQNVTFRCDPISEHNRLYWYRQTLGQGPEFLTYFQNEAQLEKSRLLSDRFSAERPKGSFSTLEIQRTEQGDSAMYLCASSRQDNQPQHFGDGTRLSIL.